Listed here are 4 T cell receptor beta chains from one sample, sequenced in a study of blood T cell repertoires in COVID-19. TCRdb's copy holds only in-frame clones and misses some; the assay was immunoSEQ multiplex PCR. The sample yields some 130,000 clones, 81% seen once. The material sequenced was peripheral blood. These receptors were collected from a woman in her sixties with active or convalescent COVID-19.

The chain is built from TRBV28 and TRBJ1-1, with D uncertain. The V end lost 11 bases, the J end lost 1 base, and 8 bases lay between the germline ends. Germline lookup yields CDR1 MDHEN and CDR2 SYDVKM. The CDR3 contains 11 residues. The chain's CDR3 is CAAAANTEAFF. The CDR3 DNA reads TGTGCCGCGGCGGCGAACACTGAAGCTTTCTTT.

Here the CDR3 DNA reads TGTGCCAGCAGCTCGCCTAGCGGGGGACAAGAGACCCAGTACTTC. Translated, it gives CASSSPSGGQETQYF. V and J are TRBV3-1 (or the pseudogene TRBV3-2) and TRBJ2-5; 10 positions agree with TRBD2. J gave up 2 bases and V 5 bases, and 5 bases lay outside the gene matches. The CDR3 is 15 residues long. Germline V gene lookup returns CDR1 LGHDT and CDR2 YNNKEL (reference sequence).

The gene calls are TRBV5-6 and TRBJ2-1, with 7 positions matching TRBD2. The junction had 14 bases not matched to a gene; V was cut back by 5 bases and J by 15 bases. This CDR3 has 13 amino acids. Per the germline V gene, CDR1 is SGHDT and CDR2 is YYEEEE. CDR3 sequence reads: CASRPWAGDPSFF. The CDR3 DNA reads as TGTGCCAGCAGGCCCTGGGCGGGGGATCCTTCGTTCTTC.

The count of this clone is one. The genes are TRBV28 and TRBJ2-3, with D perhaps matching TRBD1 (5 bases). Germline values: CDR1 MDHEN, CDR2 SYDVKM. CDR3 length equals 14 residues. V was shortened by 5 bases and J by 3 bases, with 12 bases between the two germline ends. The CDR3 loop is CASSQSGLTDTQYF. The CDR3 nucleotides read TGTGCCAGCAGTCAGTCAGGGTTAACAGATACGCAGTATTTT.